These 14 T cell receptor beta chains were sequenced from one sample in a study of lymphopenia after photon versus proton radiotherapy. TCRdb's table, derived via immunoSEQ multiplex PCR, lists solely in-frame clones and lacks some. The data contain tens of thousands of clones, roughly 89% of them singletons. Source: peripheral blood, taken from a patient treated with proton-based radiotherapy. The origin of the receptors is a woman in her fifties or sixties with cholangiocarcinoma. Some clones in this sample may be carry-over from other donors' samples.

V is TRBV20-1 and J is TRBJ2-5; 7 bases agree with TRBD1. The end of the DNA is better explained by TRBJ2-7, so the J call may be wrong. CDR1 DFQATT and CDR2 SNEGSKA come from the germline V gene (reference sequence). CDR3 length: 11 residues. The CDR3 DNA follows: TGCAGTGCTCCACAGGGGTACGAGCAGTACTTC. It translates to CSAPQGYEQYF.

The chain has TRBV9 and TRBJ2-3; possibly TRBD1 or TRBD2 for D (5 bases each). CDR3 length equals 14 residues. The ends were cut back, 4 bases at V and 0 bases at J, with 9 bases in the middle. Germline CDR1 reads SGDLS; CDR2 reads YYNGEE. CDR3 in amino acids: CASSLGVSTDTQYF. The CDR3 DNA reads as TGTGCCAGCAGCCTGGGGGTGAGCACAGATACGCAGTATTTT.

The rearrangement links TRBV28 to TRBJ1-3; weak D call: TRBD1 (5 bases). Trimming left V 8 bases short and J 4 bases short, with 18 bases between. Germline lookup yields CDR1 MDHEN and CDR2 SYDVKM. This CDR3 comprises 15 residues. CDR3 in amino acids: CASPRASSNGNTIYF. CDR3 coding DNA: TGTGCCAGCCCCAGGGCCAGCTCCAACGGAAACACCATATATTTT.

The chain combines TRBV19 with TRBJ1-2, with 7 bases lining up with TRBD1. CDR3 length: 13 amino acids. Germline V gene data show CDR1 as LNHDA and CDR2 as SQIVND (reference sequence). V lost 9 bases, J lost 6 bases, and 10 bases stayed unmatched. The DNA for the CDR3 is TGTGCCAGCCAGGCTGGACAGGAGAATGGCTACACCTTC. It is translated as CASQAGQENGYTF.

This chain joins TRBV10-3 and TRBJ2-1, with D unclear. The CDR3 runs to 12 residues. Germline V CDR1 and CDR2: ENHRY, SYGVKD. Between the trimmed V and J ends, which lost 6 bases and 7 bases, there was a span of 10 bases. This CDR3 is CAIRDLYNEQFF. CDR3 nucleotides: TGTGCCATCAGAGACTTATATAATGAGCAGTTCTTC.

The rearrangement joins TRBV7-2 to TRBJ1-1, with D maybe TRBD1 (6 bases). V gave up 6 bases and J gave up 1 base, with 12 bases separating them. The CDR3 has 14 amino acids. Germline assignment: CDR1 SGHTA and CDR2 FQGNSA. The CDR3 loop reads CASRPGQQNTEAFF. CDR3 DNA sequence: TGTGCCAGCAGACCGGGACAACAGAACACTGAAGCTTTCTTT. The full variable domain, completed using reference TRBV7-2 and TRBJ1-1, is GAGVSQSPSNKVTEKGKDVELRCDPISGHTALYWYRQSLGQGLEFLIYFQGNSAPDKSGLPSDRFSAERTGGSVSTLTIQRTQQEDSAVYLCASRPGQQNTEAFFGQGTRLTVV.

The rearrangement joins TRBV5-1 to TRBJ2-5; D remains ambiguous. Germline-derived CDR1 and CDR2 are SGHRS and YFSETQ. Trimming pared 6 bases from V and 1 base from J, leaving 10 bases between. The length of the CDR3 is 13 residues. CDR3 nucleotide sequence: TGCGCCAGCAATCCCGCCACCCAAGAGACCCAGTACTTC. Translation gives CASNPATQETQYF.

The chain links TRBV2 to TRBJ2-7; possible D gene TRBD1, 5 bases. Germline CDR1 and CDR2: SNHLY and FYNNEI. The V end lost 4 bases, the J end lost 5 bases, and 12 bases lay between the germline ends. There are 13 residues in the CDR3. The chain's CDR3 is CASSAWAGHEQYF. Written as DNA, the CDR3 is TGTGCCAGCAGTGCTTGGGCAGGGCACGAGCAGTACTTC.

The DNA for the CDR3 is TGTGCCAGCAGTGCACTCCTTCGGAACACTGAAGCTTTCTTT. Its translation: CASSALLRNTEAFF. The chain combines TRBV6-5 with TRBJ1-1, with D hard to call. The CDR3 is 14 residues long. Deletions cut 5 bases from V and 1 base from J, with 11 bases between. Per the germline V gene, CDR1 is MNHEY and CDR2 is SVGAGI.

V gene TRBV6-5 combines with J gene TRBJ2-1, with 8 positions matching TRBD1. The J segment lost 6 bases and the V segment lost 6 bases, leaving 10 bases of the junction unmatched. The CDR3 extends over 15 amino acids. Germline CDR1 MNHEY, CDR2 SVGAGI. As DNA, the CDR3 is TGTGCCAGCAGCTCACAGGGACAGGCTAGCAATGAGCAGTTCTTC. It translates to CASSSQGQASNEQFF.

This chain uses TRBV7-6 with TRBJ2-1, with a tentative D call TRBD1 (5 bases). Trimming left V 4 bases short and J 5 bases short, with 24 bases between. This CDR3 spans 18 amino acids. Germline CDR1 reads SGHVS; CDR2 reads FNYEAQ. The CDR3 spells CASSSKGAGQVTNNEQFF. The CDR3 DNA follows: TGTGCCAGCAGCTCCAAGGGCGCCGGACAAGTAACGAACAATGAGCAGTTCTTC.

The chain joins TRBV6-6 to TRBJ2-1; 7 bases agree with TRBD2. CDR3 length equals 14 residues. Germline V CDR1 and CDR2: MNHNY, SVGAGI (reference sequence). V was clipped by 4 bases and J by 5 bases; unmatched bases: 5. The CDR3 sequence: CASSSGLVDNEQFF. As DNA, the CDR3 is TGTGCCAGCAGTTCAGGACTAGTGGACAATGAGCAGTTCTTC.

The gene calls are TRBV25-1 and TRBJ2-1; 11 positions match TRBD2. Germline V gives CDR1 MGHDK, CDR2 SYGVNS. The CDR3 is made up of 16 amino acids. V lost 3 bases, J lost 4 bases, and 5 bases stayed unmatched. CDR3 bases: TGTGCCAGCAGTGATACTAGCGGGAGTTTTTACAATGAGCAGTTCTTC. This gives the protein CASSDTSGSFYNEQFF.

The gene calls are TRBV29-1 and TRBJ2-3, with TRBD2 identical over 11 bases. Losses at the gene ends were 4 bases for V and 5 bases for J; bases not matched to a gene: 5. Germline values: CDR1 SQVTM, CDR2 ANQGSEA. CDR3 length: 14 amino acids. The CDR3 loop reads CSVVAGGRGDTQYF. The CDR3 DNA reads as TGCAGCGTTGTAGCGGGGGGGCGGGGAGATACGCAGTATTTT.